This TCR beta chain was documented in a study of CD8+ T cells in alopecia areata. Study information: Treated patients were dosed with oral tofacitinib, taking 5 to 10 mg twice daily. Study-level findings and limits: Clonality was higher in lesional than normal scalp, especially in alopecia totalis/universalis.

Germline loops: CDR1 SQVTM, CDR2 ANQGSEA. The CDR3 totals 14 residues. Trimming took 8 bases from V and 8 from J; bases not matched to a gene: 6. Concerning this clone itself: Its antigen remains unknown.

Extracted from the samples, RNA was reverse transcribed into cDNA to serve as the sequencing template. Assay used: immunoSEQ multiplex PCR; TCRdb lists only in-frame clones, some missing. The sample lists 110,000 to 150,000 clones, approximately 50% occurring once. In alopecia areata patients, both lesional scalp punch biopsies and peripheral blood were collected. From PBMCs, CD4+ and CD8+ T cells were sorted. The sequencing used CD4+ T cells sorted from blood, collected at week 0. The TCR was taken from a human donor with alopecia areata. The chain links TRBV29-1 to TRBJ2-1, with 16 nucleotides matching TRBD2. The CDR3: CSSDGTSGGDEQFF. DNA of the CDR3: TGCAGCTCGGATGGGACTAGCGGGGGGGATGAGCAGTTCTTC.